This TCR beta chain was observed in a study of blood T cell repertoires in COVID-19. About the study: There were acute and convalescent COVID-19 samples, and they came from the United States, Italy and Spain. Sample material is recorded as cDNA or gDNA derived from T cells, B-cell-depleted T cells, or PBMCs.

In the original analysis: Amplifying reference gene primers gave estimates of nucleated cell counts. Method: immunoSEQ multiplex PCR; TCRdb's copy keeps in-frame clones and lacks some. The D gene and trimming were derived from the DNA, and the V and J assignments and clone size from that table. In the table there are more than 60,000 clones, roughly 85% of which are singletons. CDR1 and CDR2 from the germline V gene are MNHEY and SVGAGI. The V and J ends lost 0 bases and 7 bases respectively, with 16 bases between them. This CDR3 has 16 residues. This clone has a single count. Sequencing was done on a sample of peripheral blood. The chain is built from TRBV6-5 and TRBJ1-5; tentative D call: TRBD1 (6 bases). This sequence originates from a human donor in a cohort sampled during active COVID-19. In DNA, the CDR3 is TGTGCCAGCAGTTACTCGAAACAGGGTAGCAGACAGCCCCAGCATTTT. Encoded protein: CASSYSKQGSRQPQHF.